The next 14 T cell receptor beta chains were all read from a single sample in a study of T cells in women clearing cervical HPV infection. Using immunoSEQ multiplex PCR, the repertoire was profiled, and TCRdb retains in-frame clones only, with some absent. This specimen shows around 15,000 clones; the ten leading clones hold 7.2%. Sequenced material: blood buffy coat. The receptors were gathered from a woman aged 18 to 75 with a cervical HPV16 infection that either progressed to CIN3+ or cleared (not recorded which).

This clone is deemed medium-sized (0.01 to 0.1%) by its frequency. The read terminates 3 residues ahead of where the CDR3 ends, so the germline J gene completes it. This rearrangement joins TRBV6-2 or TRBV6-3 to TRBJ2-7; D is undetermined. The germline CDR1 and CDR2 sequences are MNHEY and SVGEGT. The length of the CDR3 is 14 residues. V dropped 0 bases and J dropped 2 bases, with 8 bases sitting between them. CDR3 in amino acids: CASSYSGRPYEQYF. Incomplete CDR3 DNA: TGTGCCAGCAGTTACTCTGGGCGCCCCTACGAG.

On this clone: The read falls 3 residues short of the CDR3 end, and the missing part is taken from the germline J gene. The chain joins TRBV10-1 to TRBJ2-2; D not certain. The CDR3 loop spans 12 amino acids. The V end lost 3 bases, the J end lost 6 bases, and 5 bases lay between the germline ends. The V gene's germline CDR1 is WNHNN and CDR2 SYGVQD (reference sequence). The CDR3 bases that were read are TGCGCCAGCAGTGACCCCGCCGGGGAG. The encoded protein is CASSDPAGE. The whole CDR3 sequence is CASSDPAGELFF.

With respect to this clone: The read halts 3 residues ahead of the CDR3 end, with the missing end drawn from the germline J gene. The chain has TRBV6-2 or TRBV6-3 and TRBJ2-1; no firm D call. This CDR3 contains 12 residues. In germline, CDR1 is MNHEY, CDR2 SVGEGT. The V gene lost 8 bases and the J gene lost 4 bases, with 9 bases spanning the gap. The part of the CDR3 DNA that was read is TGTGCCAGCCTCCGGCGGTACAATGAG. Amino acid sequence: CASLRRYNE. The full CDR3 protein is CASLRRYNEQFF.

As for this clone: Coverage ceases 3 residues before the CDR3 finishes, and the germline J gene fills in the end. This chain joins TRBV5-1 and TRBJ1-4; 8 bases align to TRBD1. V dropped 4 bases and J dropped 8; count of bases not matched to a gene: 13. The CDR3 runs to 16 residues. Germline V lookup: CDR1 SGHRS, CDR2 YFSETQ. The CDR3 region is CASSLDRGNVREKLFF. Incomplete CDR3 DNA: TGCGCCAGCAGCCTCGACAGGGGCAACGTACGGGAAAAA.

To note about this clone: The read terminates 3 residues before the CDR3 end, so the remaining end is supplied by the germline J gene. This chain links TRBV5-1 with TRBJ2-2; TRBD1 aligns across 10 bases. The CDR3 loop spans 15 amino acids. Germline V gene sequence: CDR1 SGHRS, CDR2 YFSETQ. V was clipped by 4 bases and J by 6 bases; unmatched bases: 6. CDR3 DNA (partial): TGCGCCAGCAGCCTGGGACAGGGGACGGCCGGGGAG. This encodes CASSLGQGTAGE. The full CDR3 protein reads CASSLGQGTAGELFF.

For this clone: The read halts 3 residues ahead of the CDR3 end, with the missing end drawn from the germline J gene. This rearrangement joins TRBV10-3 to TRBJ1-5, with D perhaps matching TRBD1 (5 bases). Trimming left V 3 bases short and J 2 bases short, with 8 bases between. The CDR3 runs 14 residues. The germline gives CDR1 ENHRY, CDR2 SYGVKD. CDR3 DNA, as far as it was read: TGTGCCATCAGTGACCAGGGCGGCAATCAGCCC. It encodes CAISDQGGNQP. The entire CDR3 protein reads CAISDQGGNQPQHF.

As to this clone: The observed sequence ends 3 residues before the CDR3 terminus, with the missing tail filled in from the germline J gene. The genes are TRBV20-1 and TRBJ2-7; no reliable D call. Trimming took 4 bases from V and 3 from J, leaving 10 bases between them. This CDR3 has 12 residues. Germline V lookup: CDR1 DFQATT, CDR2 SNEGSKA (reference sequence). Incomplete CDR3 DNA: TGCAGTGCTACAGGCAGTAACTACGAG. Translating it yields CSATGSNYE. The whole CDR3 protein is CSATGSNYEQYF.

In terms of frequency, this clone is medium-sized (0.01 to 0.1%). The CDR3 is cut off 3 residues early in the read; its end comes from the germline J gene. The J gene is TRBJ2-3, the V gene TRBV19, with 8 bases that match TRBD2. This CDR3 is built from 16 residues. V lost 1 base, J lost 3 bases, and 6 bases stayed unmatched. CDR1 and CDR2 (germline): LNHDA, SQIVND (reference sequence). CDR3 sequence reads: CASSIVGSGTTDTQYF. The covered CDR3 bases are TGTGCCAGTAGTATAGTGGGTAGCGGGACGACAGATACG.

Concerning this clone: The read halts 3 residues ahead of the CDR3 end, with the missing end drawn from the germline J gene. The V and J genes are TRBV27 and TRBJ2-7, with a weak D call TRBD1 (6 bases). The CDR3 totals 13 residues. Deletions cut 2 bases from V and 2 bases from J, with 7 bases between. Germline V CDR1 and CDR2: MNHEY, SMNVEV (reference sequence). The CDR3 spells CASSLRTAYEQYF. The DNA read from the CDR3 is TGTGCCAGCAGTTTAAGGACAGCCTACGAG.

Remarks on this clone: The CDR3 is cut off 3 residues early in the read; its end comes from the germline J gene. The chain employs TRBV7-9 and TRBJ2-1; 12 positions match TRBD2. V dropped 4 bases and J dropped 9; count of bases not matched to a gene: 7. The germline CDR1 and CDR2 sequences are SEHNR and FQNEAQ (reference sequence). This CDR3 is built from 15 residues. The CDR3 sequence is CASSSLAGGPGEQFF. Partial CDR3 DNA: TGTGCCAGCAGCTCTCTAGCGGGGGGGCCTGGTGAG.

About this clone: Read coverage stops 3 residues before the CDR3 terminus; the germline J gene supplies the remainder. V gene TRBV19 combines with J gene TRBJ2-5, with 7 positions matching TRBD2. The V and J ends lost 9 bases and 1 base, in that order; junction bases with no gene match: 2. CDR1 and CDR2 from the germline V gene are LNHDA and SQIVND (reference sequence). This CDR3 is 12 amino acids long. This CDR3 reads CASRGSQETQYF. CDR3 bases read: TGTGCCAGCCGCGGGAGCCAAGAGACC.

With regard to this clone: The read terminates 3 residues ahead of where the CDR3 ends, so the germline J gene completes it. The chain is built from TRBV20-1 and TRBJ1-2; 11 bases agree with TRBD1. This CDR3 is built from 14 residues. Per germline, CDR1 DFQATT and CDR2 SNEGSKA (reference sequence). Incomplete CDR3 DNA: TGCAGTGCTAGAGACAAGGACAGGGGGCACGGC. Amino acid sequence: CSARDKDRGHG. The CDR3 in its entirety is CSARDKDRGHGYTF.

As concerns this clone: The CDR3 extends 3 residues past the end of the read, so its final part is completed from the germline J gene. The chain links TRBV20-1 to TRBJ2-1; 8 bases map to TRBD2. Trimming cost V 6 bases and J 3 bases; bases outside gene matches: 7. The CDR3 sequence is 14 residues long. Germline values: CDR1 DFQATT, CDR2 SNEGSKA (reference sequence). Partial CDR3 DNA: TGCAGTGCGGGTTTTGCGGGGGGCTACAATGAG. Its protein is CSAGFAGGYNE. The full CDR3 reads CSAGFAGGYNEQFF.

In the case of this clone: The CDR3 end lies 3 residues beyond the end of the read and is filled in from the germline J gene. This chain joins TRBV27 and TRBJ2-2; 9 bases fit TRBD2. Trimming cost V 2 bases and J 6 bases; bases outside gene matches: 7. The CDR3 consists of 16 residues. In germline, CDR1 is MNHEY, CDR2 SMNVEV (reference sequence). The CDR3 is CASSLGASGAAGELFF. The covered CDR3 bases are TGTGCCAGCAGTTTAGGGGCTAGCGGGGCGGCCGGGGAG.